These 27 T cell receptor beta chains came from one sample sequenced in a study of blood T cell repertoires in COVID-19. Generated by immunoSEQ multiplex PCR, the TCRdb table keeps only in-frame clones and is missing some. Of 220,000 or so clones in the sample, around four fifths were seen once. Input material: peripheral blood. The origin of the receptors is a woman older than 75 with acute or convalescent COVID-19.

This clone has more than one count but fewer than ten. CDR3 amino acids: CASSPRLADQETQYF. Here the CDR3 DNA reads TGCGCCAGCAGCCCCCGACTAGCGGATCAAGAGACCCAGTACTTC. The J gene is TRBJ2-5, the V gene TRBV4-1; TRBD2 agrees at 9 bases. The V gene's germline CDR1 is MGHRA and CDR2 YSYEKL. This CDR3 region has 15 residues. The J segment lost 2 bases and the V segment lost 4 bases, leaving 5 bases of the junction unmatched.

This rearrangement joins TRBV25-1 to TRBJ1-2; the match to TRBD1 covers 8 bases. The CDR3 has 15 amino acids. Germline trimming cut 6 bases from V and 8 bases from J; bases unmatched to any gene: 14. Germline CDR1 and CDR2: MGHDK and SYGVNS. CDR3 sequence (DNA): TGTGCCAGCAGGGAGGACAGGGAATTTAATCAGGGCTACACCTTC. It yields the protein CASREDREFNQGYTF.

The chain recombines TRBV5-1 with TRBJ2-5; 9 bases line up with TRBD2. Germline values: CDR1 SGHRS, CDR2 YFSETQ. The CDR3 length is 16 residues. V trimming: 4 bases; J trimming: 0 bases; junction bases outside the gene matches: 7. CDR3 in amino acids: CASSRRTSANQETQYF. The DNA for the CDR3 is TGCGCCAGCAGCCGGAGGACTAGCGCAAACCAAGAGACCCAGTACTTC.

The gene calls are TRBV4-1 and TRBJ1-2; TRBD1 matches 7 bases. The V gene end was trimmed by 4 bases and the J gene end by 7 bases; junction bases not matched to a gene: 6. CDR3 length: 13 residues. The V gene's germline CDR1 is MGHRA and CDR2 YSYEKL. The CDR3 sequence is CASSLRDSRGYTF. DNA for the CDR3: TGCGCCAGCAGCCTCCGGGACAGTCGTGGCTACACCTTC.

The genes are TRBV2 and TRBJ1-1; 9 bases map to TRBD1. The CDR3 contains 16 residues. V lost 6 bases to trimming and J lost 10 bases; unmatched junction nucleotides: 18. CDR1 is SNHLY and CDR2 is FYNNEI in the germline V gene. The CDR3 DNA follows: TGTGCCAGCAGATCCAGCGGCGGGACAGGGAATTTTGGAGCTTTCTTT. This encodes CASRSSGGTGNFGAFF.

This chain joins TRBV27 and TRBJ1-2; TRBD1 matches at 7 bases. Germline CDR1 reads MNHEY; CDR2 reads SMNVEV (reference sequence). V dropped 2 bases and J dropped 3; count of bases not matched to a gene: 6. This CDR3 is built from 15 residues. The CDR3 protein is CASSLMKDRDYGYTF. Here the CDR3 DNA reads TGTGCCAGCAGTTTAATGAAAGACAGGGACTATGGCTACACCTTC.

The chain combines TRBV5-1 with TRBJ1-1; TRBD1 matches at 7 bases. Germline trimming cut 5 bases from V and 1 base from J; bases unmatched to any gene: 5. CDR3 length equals 14 residues. Looked up from germline, CDR1 is SGHRS and CDR2 is YFSETQ. The CDR3 here is CASRTQGENTEAFF. The CDR3 DNA is TGCGCCAGCAGAACCCAGGGGGAGAACACTGAAGCTTTCTTT.

The count of this clone is one. This chain connects TRBV29-1 to TRBJ1-1, with TRBD1 matching 11 bases. After removal of 6 bases from V and 4 bases from J, the junction contained 4 bases not matched to a gene. Germline CDR1 reads SQVTM; CDR2 reads ANQGSEA. This CDR3 contains 13 residues. The CDR3 nucleotides are TGCAGCGTCCTTGGACAGGGGGCCACTGAAGCTTTCTTT. Translated, it gives CSVLGQGATEAFF.

The chain uses TRBV7-9 and TRBJ1-2; no definite D call. V lost 5 bases and J 0 bases, leaving 4 bases between the germline ends. CDR1 and CDR2 (germline): SEHNR, FQNEAQ (reference sequence). The CDR3 totals 12 residues. In nucleotides, the CDR3 is TGTGCCAGCAGCCAGACTAACTATGGCTACACCTTC. This gives the protein CASSQTNYGYTF. Complete variable domain (other parts from reference TRBV7-9 and TRBJ1-2): DTGVSQNPRHKITKRGQNVTFRCDPISEHNRLYWYRQTLGQGPEFLTYFQNEAQLEKSRLLSDRFSAERPKGSFSTLEIQRTEQGDSAMYLCASSQTNYGYTFGSGTRLTVV.

This chain links TRBV5-1 with TRBJ2-1; TRBD2 matches at 9 bases. Germline V gives CDR1 SGHRS, CDR2 YFSETQ. The CDR3 length is 16 residues. J was trimmed by 5 bases and V by 4 bases; bases with no gene match: 10. CDR3 residues: CASSPNLAGRNNEQFF. CDR3 sequence (DNA): TGCGCCAGCAGCCCTAATCTAGCGGGGCGCAACAATGAGCAGTTCTTC.

V usage is TRBV28 and J usage is TRBJ1-1, with D maybe TRBD1 (6 bases). Germline loops: CDR1 MDHEN, CDR2 SYDVKM. This CDR3 spans 17 amino acids. Trimming stripped 6 bases from V and 0 bases from J, with 20 bases between. This CDR3 is CASRQGGGAGLNTEAFF. The DNA of the CDR3 is TGTGCCAGCAGACAAGGTGGGGGGGCAGGGCTGAACACTGAAGCTTTCTTT.

This clone came up once. The chain couples TRBV9 to TRBJ1-1, with no clear D. The CDR3 is 15 amino acids. Trimming stripped 0 bases from V and 3 bases from J, with 12 bases between. Germline V CDR1 and CDR2: SGDLS, YYNGEE. CDR3 DNA sequence: TGTGCCAGCAGCGTAGGACGGTTAGAGGACACTGAAGCTTTCTTT. It encodes CASSVGRLEDTEAFF. Full variable domain (remainder filled in from reference TRBV9 and TRBJ1-1): DSGVTQTPKHLITATGQRVTLRCSPRSGDLSVYWYQQSLDQGLQFLIQYYNGEERAKGNILERFSAQQFPDLHSELNLSSLELGDSALYFCASSVGRLEDTEAFFGQGTRLTVV.

V is TRBV6-5 and J is TRBJ1-5, with 8 bases identical to TRBD1. The CDR3 covers 14 residues. J was trimmed by 0 bases and V by 6 bases; bases with no gene match: 1. Germline V gives CDR1 MNHEY, CDR2 SVGAGI. CDR3 amino acids: CASRGQGSNQPQHF. As DNA, the CDR3 is TGTGCCAGCAGAGGACAGGGTAGCAATCAGCCCCAGCATTTT.

The chain combines TRBV4-1 with TRBJ1-4; TRBD1 matches 11 bases. Germline V gene data show CDR1 as MGHRA and CDR2 as YSYEKL. The CDR3 has 16 residues. Germline trimming cut 1 base from V and 7 bases from J; bases unmatched to any gene: 5. The CDR3 DNA reads TGCGCCAGCAGCCAAGGAAGAGGGACAGGGGGTGAAAAACTGTTTTTT. This gives the protein CASSQGRGTGGEKLFF.

This clone was found once. The J gene is TRBJ2-1, the V gene TRBV7-2, with a possible D match to TRBD2 (5 bases). The CDR3 sequence is 16 residues long. The germline V and J ends were trimmed by 4 bases and 0 bases, with 13 bases remaining between them. Germline lookup yields CDR1 SGHTA and CDR2 FQGNSA. This CDR3 reads CASSSRTGSSYNEQFF. The CDR3 bases are TGTGCCAGCAGCTCCAGGACTGGAAGCTCCTACAATGAGCAGTTCTTC.

The J gene is TRBJ1-2, the V gene TRBV28; 8 bases line up with TRBD1. The J segment lost 6 bases and the V segment lost 3 bases, leaving 3 bases of the junction unmatched. CDR1 MDHEN and CDR2 SYDVKM come from the germline V gene. There are 13 residues in the CDR3. The DNA of the CDR3 is TGTGCCAGCAGTTTGGACAGGGCACATGGCTACACCTTC. This gives the protein CASSLDRAHGYTF.

The chain recombines TRBV11-1 with TRBJ2-3, with TRBD1 matching 10 bases. After removal of 6 bases from V and 5 bases from J, the junction contained 8 bases not matched to a gene. This CDR3 is 15 amino acids long. Germline V gives CDR1 SGHAT, CDR2 FQDESV (reference sequence). CDR3 protein: CASSSGQGDVDTQYF. The CDR3 DNA sequence: TGTGCCAGCAGTTCAGGACAGGGGGATGTAGATACGCAGTATTTT.

The chain employs TRBV21-1 and TRBJ2-7; TRBD1, the table's D call, lacks a check against the DNA. TRBV21-1 is a documented pseudogene. This CDR3 comprises 19 residues. In DNA, the CDR3 is TGTGCCAGCAGCTCACAAAATCAACGACAGGGGGTTAAGGAGTACGAGCAGTACTTC. It specifies CASSSQNQRQGVKEYEQYF.

The chain uses TRBV3-1 (or the pseudogene TRBV3-2) and TRBJ1-1, with TRBD1 as a possible D gene (6 bases). The germline V and J ends were trimmed by 8 bases and 5 bases, with 18 bases remaining between them. Per the germline V gene, CDR1 is LGHDT and CDR2 is YNNKEL (reference sequence). The CDR3 consists of 14 residues. CDR3 nucleotide sequence: TGTGCCAGCCGCCTAAACAGGGTAGCGACTGAAGCTTTCTTT. It encodes CASRLNRVATEAFF.

This rearrangement joins TRBV28 to TRBJ2-1; TRBD1 aligns across 7 bases. CDR1 is MDHEN and CDR2 is SYDVKM in the germline V gene. CDR3 size: 13 residues. V shed 4 bases and J 10 bases; nucleotides not matched to a gene: 7. The CDR3: CASSSTGNGEQFF. The CDR3 bases are TGTGCCAGCAGTTCGACAGGGAATGGCGAGCAGTTCTTC.

This chain joins TRBV19 and TRBJ1-5; D is possibly TRBD1 (6 bases). Trimming stripped 6 bases from V and 6 bases from J, with 18 bases between. The CDR3 has 15 amino acids. The V gene's germline CDR1 is LNHDA and CDR2 SQIVND (reference sequence). This CDR3 reads CASRVQGGVGQPQHF. The CDR3 DNA reads as TGTGCCAGTAGGGTACAGGGTGGAGTTGGTCAGCCCCAGCATTTT.

The chain carries TRBV6-2 or TRBV6-3 and TRBJ1-5, with TRBD1 matching 7 bases. The CDR3 contains 15 residues. V shed 2 bases, J shed 2 bases, and the junction held 3 bases outside the gene matches. CDR1 is MNHEY, CDR2 SVGEGT, per germline. The CDR3 DNA reads TGTGCCAGCAGTTACGGGGGGACAGGCAATCAGCCCCAGCATTTT. It encodes CASSYGGTGNQPQHF.

The chain has TRBV4-3 and TRBJ2-7; 8 nucleotides align to TRBD2. The CDR3 loop spans 14 amino acids. Trimming removed 4 bases from V and 2 bases from J; junction bases left unmatched: 4. The germline V gene encodes CDR1 LGHNA and CDR2 YSLEER. As DNA, the CDR3 is TGCGCCAGCAGCCTAGCGGGGAACCCCTACGAGCAGTACTTC. It is translated as CASSLAGNPYEQYF.

The gene calls are TRBV7-2 and TRBJ1-2; no firm D call. Between the trimmed V and J ends, which lost 2 bases and 4 bases, there was a span of 14 bases. This CDR3 spans 15 amino acids. Per the germline V gene, CDR1 is SGHTA and CDR2 is FQGNSA. The CDR3 bases are TGTGCCAGCAGCTTATCGGCAGGTCGGGGCTATGGCTACACCTTC. Protein: CASSLSAGRGYGYTF. Combining the CDR3 with reference TRBV7-2 and TRBJ1-2 gives the whole variable domain GAGVSQSPSNKVTEKGKDVELRCDPISGHTALYWYRQSLGQGLEFLIYFQGNSAPDKSGLPSDRFSAERTGGSVSTLTIQRTQQEDSAVYLCASSLSAGRGYGYTFGSGTRLTVV.

The chain couples TRBV2 to TRBJ2-7, with TRBD1 matching over 9 bases. This CDR3 has 13 residues. Germline CDR1 is SNHLY and CDR2 is FYNNEI. The J segment lost 3 bases and the V segment lost 7 bases, leaving 4 bases of the junction unmatched. The CDR3 loop reads CASIEDRGYEQYF. In DNA form, the CDR3 reads TGTGCCAGCATAGAGGACAGGGGCTACGAGCAGTACTTC.

The CDR3 region has the DNA TGCGCCAGCAGCCCCGACAGGTACCGCGAGCAGTACTTC. Its translation: CASSPDRYREQYF. This chain uses TRBV5-1 with TRBJ2-7, with TRBD1 as a possible D gene (6 bases). V was clipped by 4 bases and J by 6 bases, with 14 bases between them. CDR3 length: 13 residues. Germline V gene sequence: CDR1 SGHRS, CDR2 YFSETQ.

J is TRBJ1-5 and V is TRBV6-2 or TRBV6-3, with D unclear. This CDR3 is 15 amino acids long. Germline V gives CDR1 MNHEY, CDR2 SVGEGT. V shed 3 bases and J shed 4 bases, with 13 bases lying between them. The CDR3 protein is CASSYEQRKNQPQHF. CDR3 nucleotide sequence: TGTGCCAGCAGTTATGAGCAGAGGAAAAATCAGCCCCAGCATTTT.